The rows below give T cell receptor beta chains drawn from one sample of a study of T cell responses to AZD1222 COVID-19 vaccine. Only in-frame clones appear in the TCRdb table, and some are missing; sequencing was by immunoSEQ multiplex PCR. The table lists roughly 100,000 clones, 89% of them singletons. The sample in question was peripheral blood, obtained 28 days after the second AZD1222 dose. The receptor set was obtained from an adult who received the AZD1222 COVID-19 vaccine. Both conserved end residues are part of each CDR3. D genes are given only for firm matches. For some rows the clone size is stated as once, few or many, or as a class when expanded; others skip it.

J gene,V gene,CDR3 length,clone size,D gene,CDR3 protein,CDR3 DNA
TRBJ2-2,TRBV5-6,14,-,-,CASSSGTSRGELFF,TGTGCCAGCAGCTCCGGGACCTCCCGCGGGGAGCTGTTTTTT
TRBJ2-5,TRBV3-1/TRBV3-2,14,few,TRBD1,CASSQKTGHETQYF,TGTGCCAGCAGCCAGAAGACAGGGCACGAGACCCAGTACTTC
TRBJ1-4,TRBV21-1,13,-,-,CAIPDRGYKKLFF,TGTGCCATCCCGGACAGGGGATACAAAAAACTGTTTTTT
TRBJ2-1,TRBV9,15,once,-,CASSVEGVDWNEQFF,TGTGCCAGCAGCGTAGAGGGAGTAGATTGGAATGAGCAGTTCTTC
TRBJ2-1,TRBV6-5,11,once,-,CASGYYNEQFF,TGTGCCAGCGGATACTACAATGAGCAGTTCTTC
TRBJ2-5,TRBV4-3,16,-,TRBD2,CASSQGLAGVLETQYF,TGCGCCAGCAGCCAAGGACTAGCGGGAGTGTTAGAGACCCAGTACTTC
TRBJ1-6,TRBV18,18,-,-,CASSQARTAARSNSPLHF,TGTGCCAGCTCACAGGCGAGGACGGCGGCTCGGAGTAATTCACCCCTCCACTTT
TRBJ2-7,TRBV18,16,-,-,CASSPTEQGPSYEQYF,TGTGCCAGCTCACCTACCGAGCAGGGCCCCTCCTACGAGCAGTACTTC
TRBJ2-7,TRBV5-8,13,-,TRBD1,CASRQQFPGQAYF,TGTGCCAGCAGACAACAATTCCCGGGACAGGCGTACTTC
TRBJ2-2,TRBV7-9,18,-,-,CASSASIRRGLGTGELFF,TGTGCCAGCAGCGCCAGTATTAGGAGGGGCCTCGGAACCGGGGAGCTGTTTTTT
TRBJ2-3,TRBV5-1,13,once,-,CASSPGGTDTQYF,TGCGCCAGCAGCCCCGGGGGCACAGATACGCAGTATTTT
TRBJ2-7,TRBV7-6,15,-,TRBD1,CASSLGWDSSYEQYF,TGTGCCAGCAGCTTAGGCTGGGACAGCTCCTACGAGCAGTACTTC
TRBJ2-7,TRBV30,16,-,TRBD2,CALEPGSGRRAGEQYF,TGTGCGTTGGAGCCGGGTAGCGGGAGAAGGGCGGGGGAGCAGTACTTC
TRBJ1-3,TRBV7-9,14,-,TRBD1,CASSLRTGSDTIYF,TGTGCCAGCAGCTTACGGACAGGATCAGACACCATATATTTT